This TCR beta chain originates from a study of T cells in Graves' hyperthyroidism and ophthalmopathy. Overall study findings and caveats: Researchers found most expanded thyroid clonotypes above 0.001 in blood as well.

The CDR3 runs to 14 residues. V was clipped by 7 bases and J by 2 bases, with 11 bases between them. The germline CDR1 and CDR2 sequences are MNHNS and SASEGT. Amplified TCR beta CDR3 regions derived from RNA transcripts. TCR CDR3 underwent first-round RT-PCR with the HTBI primer set. TCRdb itself ran the multiplex PCR reads through MiXCR, one entry per CDR3 protein. The sample lists 600,000 or so distinct CDR3 sequences, 12% to 15% occurring once. On this clonotype itself: The antigen is undetermined.

The TCR sequence derives from a woman aged 18-29 years with Graves' ophthalmopathy. V and J are TRBV6-1 and TRBJ2-2; D is possibly TRBD2 (6 bases). Source material: blood. CDR3 DNA: TGTGCCAGCACCCCGGGACTTAACACCGGGGAGCTGTTTTTT. Translated: CASTPGLNTGELFF.